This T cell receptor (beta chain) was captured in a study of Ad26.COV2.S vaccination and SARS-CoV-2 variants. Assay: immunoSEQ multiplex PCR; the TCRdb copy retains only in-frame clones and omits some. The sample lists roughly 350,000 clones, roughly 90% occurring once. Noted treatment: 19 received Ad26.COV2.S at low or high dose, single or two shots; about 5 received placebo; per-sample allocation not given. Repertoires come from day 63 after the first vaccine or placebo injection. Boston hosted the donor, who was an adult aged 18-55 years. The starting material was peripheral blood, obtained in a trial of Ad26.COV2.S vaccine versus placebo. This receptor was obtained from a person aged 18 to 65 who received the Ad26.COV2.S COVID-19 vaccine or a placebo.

The DNA for the CDR3 is TGCGCCAGCAGCCGAAATCCTAGCGGAGTCACAGATACGCAGTATTTT. Protein sequence: CASSRNPSGVTDTQYF. This chain connects TRBV4-3 to TRBJ2-3; TRBD2 matches at 7 bases. With V trimmed by 4 bases and J by 2 bases, 9 bases remained unmatched. The germline V gene has CDR1 LGHNA and CDR2 YSLEER. The CDR3 is 16 amino acids.